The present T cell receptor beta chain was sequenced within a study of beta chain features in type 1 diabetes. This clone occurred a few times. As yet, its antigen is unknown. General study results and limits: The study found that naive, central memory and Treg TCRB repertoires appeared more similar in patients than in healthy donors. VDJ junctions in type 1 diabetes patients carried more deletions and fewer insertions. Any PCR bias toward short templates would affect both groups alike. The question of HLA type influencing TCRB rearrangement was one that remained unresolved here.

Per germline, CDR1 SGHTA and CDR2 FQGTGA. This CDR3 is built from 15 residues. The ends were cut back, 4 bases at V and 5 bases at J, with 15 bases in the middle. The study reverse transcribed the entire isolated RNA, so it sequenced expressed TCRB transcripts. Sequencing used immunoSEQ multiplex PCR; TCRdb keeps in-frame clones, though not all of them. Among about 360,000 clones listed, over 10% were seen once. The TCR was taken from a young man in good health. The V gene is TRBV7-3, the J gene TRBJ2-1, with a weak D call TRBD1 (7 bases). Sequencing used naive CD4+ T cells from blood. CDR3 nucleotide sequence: TGTGCCAGCAGCTCTGTGACAGGGAGGAACAATGAGCAGTTCTTC. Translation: CASSSVTGRNNEQFF.